A selection of T cell receptor beta chains follows, all from one sample in a study of vaccination effects on CD4 cells after COVID-19. These receptors' antigens are unknown. Generated by immunoSEQ multiplex PCR, the TCRdb table keeps only in-frame clones and is missing some. Of 70,000 to 95,000 clones in the sample, roughly 74% were seen once. The specimen was CD4+ T cells from PBMCs cultured with HCoV-229E spike peptides, collected before COVID-19 vaccination. The receptors here all came from a human donor who received a COVID-19 vaccine. Both conserved end residues are trimmed from each CDR3. D genes are given only for firm matches.

D	J	V	CDR3
-	TRBJ1-2	TRBV21-1	ASSERRIPSGDGYT
-	TRBJ1-2	TRBV7-2	ASSLGGTRGYT
TRBD1	TRBJ1-2	TRBV24-1	ATSDFEGASGQNYGYT
-	TRBJ1-2	TRBV4-1	ASSTQTESYGYT
TRBD1	TRBJ1-3	TRBV6-2/TRBV6-3	ASSSPGGTTIY
-	TRBJ1-4	TRBV27	ASSLSAGATNEKLF
-	TRBJ1-1	TRBV2	ASEAGWNTEAF
TRBD1	TRBJ1-3	TRBV7-2	ASSARTGEGNTIY
TRBD1	TRBJ1-4	TRBV2	ASIRQGGVGEKLF
-	TRBJ2-1	TRBV6-2/TRBV6-3	ASSYLTERVF
-	TRBJ1-3	TRBV27	ASSRSGTQGNTIY
-	TRBJ2-1	TRBV21-1	ASTPPIGGNSSYNEQF
TRBD1	TRBJ2-5	TRBV5-1	ASSARQGASEETQY
-	TRBJ1-2	TRBV20-1	SATIGYGYT